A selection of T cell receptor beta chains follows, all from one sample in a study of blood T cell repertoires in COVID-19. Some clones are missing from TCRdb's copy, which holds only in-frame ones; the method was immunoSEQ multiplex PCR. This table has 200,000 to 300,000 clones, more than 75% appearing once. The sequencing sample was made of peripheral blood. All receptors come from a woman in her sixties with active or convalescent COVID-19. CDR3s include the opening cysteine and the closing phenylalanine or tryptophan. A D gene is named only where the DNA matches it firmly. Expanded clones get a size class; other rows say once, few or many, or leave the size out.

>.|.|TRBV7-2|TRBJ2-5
TGTGCCAGCAGCATAGGGCTTGGTCAAGAGACCCAGTACTTC
CASSIGLGQETQYF
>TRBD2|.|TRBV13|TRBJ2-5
TGTGCCAGCAGCGCTTCCCGTCTAGCGGGGAGCAGGGAGACCCAGTACTTC
CASSASRLAGSRETQYF
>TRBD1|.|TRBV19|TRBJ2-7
TGTGCCACTCATGATGGACAGGTCAGCTCCTACGAGCAGTACTTC
CATHDGQVSSYEQYF
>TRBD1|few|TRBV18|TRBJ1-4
TGTGCCAGCTCACCCGACAGGGGGACTAATGAAAAACTGTTTTTT
CASSPDRGTNEKLFF
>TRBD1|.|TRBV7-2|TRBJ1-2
TGTGCCAGCAGCCCGGACAGGACTAACTATGGCTACACCTTC
CASSPDRTNYGYTF
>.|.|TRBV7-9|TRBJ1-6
TGTGCCAGCAGCTTAGGGACAGTAAATTCACCCCTCCACTTT
CASSLGTVNSPLHF
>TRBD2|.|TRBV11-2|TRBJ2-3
TGTGCCAGCAGTTACGTAGCGGGGCCGGGCACAGATACGCAGTATTTT
CASSYVAGPGTDTQYF
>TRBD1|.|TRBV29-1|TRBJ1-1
TGCAGCGTGGACAGGCATAACACTGAAGCTTTCTTT
CSVDRHNTEAFF
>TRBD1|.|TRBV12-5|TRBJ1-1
TGTGCTAGTGGTTTGCTAGGGACAGGGGGCACTGAAGCTTTCTTT
CASGLLGTGGTEAFF
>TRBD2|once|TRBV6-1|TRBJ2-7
TGTGCCAGCAGTCCAAACGGACTAGCGGGGTCCGAGCAGTACTTC
CASSPNGLAGSEQYF
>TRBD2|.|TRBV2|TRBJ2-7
TGTGCCAGCAGTGATCCAGCGGGGGGGCGTGAGCAGTACTTC
CASSDPAGGREQYF
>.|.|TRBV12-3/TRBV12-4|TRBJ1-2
TGTGCCAGCAGTTTGCAGGGTTTCTATGGCTACACCTTC
CASSLQGFYGYTF
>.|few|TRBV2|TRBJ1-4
TGTGCCAGCAGTGAAACAGGGACGGAAAAACTGTTTTTT
CASSETGTEKLFF
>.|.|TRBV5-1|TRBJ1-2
TGCGCCAGCAGCCCGACAGGTCTTGAGAACTATGGCTACACCTTC
CASSPTGLENYGYTF
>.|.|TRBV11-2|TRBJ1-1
TGTGCCAGCAGCTCCCTCCGGGGGAGAACTGAAGCTTTCTTT
CASSSLRGRTEAFF
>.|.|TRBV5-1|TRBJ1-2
TGCGCCAGCGCTCAGGACGGACTAAACTATGGCTACACCTTC
CASAQDGLNYGYTF
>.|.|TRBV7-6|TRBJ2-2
TGTGCCAGCAGCTTATCTGGGGGGTCGGTTGCCGGGGAGCTGTTTTTT
CASSLSGGSVAGELFF
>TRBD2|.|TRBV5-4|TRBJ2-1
TGTGCCAGCAGCTTGGTCGGCGGGGGCTCCTACAATGAGCAGTTCTTC
CASSLVGGGSYNEQFF
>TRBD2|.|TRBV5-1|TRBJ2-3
TGCGCCAGCAGAGCGGGGCCCCATCGTGCTAGCACAGATACGCAGTATTTT
CASRAGPHRASTDTQYF
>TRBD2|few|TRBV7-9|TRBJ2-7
TGTGCCAGCATCGGCGGGGGAAGCTCCTACGAGCAGTACTTC
CASIGGGSSYEQYF